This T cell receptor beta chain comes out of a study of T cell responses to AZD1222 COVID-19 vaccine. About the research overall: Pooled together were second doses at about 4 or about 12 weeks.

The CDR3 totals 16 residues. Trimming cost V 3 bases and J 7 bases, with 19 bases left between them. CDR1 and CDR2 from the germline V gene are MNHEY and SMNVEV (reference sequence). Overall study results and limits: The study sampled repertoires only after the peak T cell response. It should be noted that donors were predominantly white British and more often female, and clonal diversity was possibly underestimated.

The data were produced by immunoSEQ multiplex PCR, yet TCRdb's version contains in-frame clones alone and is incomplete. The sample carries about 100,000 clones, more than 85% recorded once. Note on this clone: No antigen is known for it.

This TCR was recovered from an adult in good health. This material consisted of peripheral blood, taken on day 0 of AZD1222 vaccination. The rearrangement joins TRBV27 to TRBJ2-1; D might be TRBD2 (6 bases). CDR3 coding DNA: TGTGCCAGCAGTTTTATGTCGCGGGGCAGGGCGAATGAGCAGTTCTTC. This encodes CASSFMSRGRANEQFF.